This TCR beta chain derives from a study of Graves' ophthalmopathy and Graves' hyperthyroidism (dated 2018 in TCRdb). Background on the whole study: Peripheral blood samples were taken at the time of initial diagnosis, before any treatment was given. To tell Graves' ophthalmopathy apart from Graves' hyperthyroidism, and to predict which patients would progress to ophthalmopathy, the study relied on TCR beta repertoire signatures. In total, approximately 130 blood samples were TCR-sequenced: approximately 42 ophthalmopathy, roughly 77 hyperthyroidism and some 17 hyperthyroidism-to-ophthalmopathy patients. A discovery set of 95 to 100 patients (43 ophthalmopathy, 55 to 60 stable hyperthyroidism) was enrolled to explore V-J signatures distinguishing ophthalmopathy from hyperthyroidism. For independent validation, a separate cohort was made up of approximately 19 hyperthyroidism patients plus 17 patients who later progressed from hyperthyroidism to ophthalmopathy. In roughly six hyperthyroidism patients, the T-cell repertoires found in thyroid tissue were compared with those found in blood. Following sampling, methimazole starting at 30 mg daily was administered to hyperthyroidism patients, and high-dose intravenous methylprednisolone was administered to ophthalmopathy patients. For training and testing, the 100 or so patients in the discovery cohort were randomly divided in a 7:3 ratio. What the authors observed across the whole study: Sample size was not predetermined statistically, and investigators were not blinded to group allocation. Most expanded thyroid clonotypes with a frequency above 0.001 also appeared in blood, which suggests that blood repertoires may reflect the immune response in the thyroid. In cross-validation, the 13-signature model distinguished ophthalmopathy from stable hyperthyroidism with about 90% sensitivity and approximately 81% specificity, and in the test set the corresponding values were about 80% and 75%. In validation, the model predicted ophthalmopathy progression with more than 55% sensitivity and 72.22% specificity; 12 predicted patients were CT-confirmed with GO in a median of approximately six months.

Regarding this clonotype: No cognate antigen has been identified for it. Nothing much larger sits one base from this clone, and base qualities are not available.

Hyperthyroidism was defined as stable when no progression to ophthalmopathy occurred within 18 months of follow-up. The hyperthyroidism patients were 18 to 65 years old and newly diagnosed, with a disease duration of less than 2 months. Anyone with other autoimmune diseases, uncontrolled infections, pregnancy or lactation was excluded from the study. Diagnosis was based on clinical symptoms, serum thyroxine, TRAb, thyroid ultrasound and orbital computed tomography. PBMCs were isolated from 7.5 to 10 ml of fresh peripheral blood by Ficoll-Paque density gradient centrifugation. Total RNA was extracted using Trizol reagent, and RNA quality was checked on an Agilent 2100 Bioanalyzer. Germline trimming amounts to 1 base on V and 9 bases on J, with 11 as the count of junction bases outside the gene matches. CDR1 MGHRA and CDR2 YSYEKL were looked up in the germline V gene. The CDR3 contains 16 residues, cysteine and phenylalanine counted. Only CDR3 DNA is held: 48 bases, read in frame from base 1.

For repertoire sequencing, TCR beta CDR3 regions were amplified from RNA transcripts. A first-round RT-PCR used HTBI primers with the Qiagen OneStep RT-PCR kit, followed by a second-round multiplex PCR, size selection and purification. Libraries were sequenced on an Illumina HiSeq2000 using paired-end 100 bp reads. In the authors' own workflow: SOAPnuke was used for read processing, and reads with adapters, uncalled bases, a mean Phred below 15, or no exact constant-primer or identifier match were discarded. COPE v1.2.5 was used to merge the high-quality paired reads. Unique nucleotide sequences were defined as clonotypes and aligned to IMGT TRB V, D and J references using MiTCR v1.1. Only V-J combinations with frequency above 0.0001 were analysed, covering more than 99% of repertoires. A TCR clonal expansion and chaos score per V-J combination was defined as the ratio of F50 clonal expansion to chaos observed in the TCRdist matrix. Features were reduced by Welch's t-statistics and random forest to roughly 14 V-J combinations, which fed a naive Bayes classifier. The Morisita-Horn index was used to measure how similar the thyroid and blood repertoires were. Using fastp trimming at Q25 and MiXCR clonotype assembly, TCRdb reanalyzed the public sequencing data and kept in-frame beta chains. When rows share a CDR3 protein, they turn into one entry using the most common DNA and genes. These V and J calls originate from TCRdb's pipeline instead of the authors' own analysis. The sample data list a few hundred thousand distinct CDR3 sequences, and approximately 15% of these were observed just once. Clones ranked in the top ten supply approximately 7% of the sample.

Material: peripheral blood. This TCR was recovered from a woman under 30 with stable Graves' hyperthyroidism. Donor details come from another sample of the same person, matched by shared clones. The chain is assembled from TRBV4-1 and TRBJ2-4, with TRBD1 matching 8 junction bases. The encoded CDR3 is CASSQGRATGVGIQYF. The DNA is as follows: TGCGCCAGCAGCCAAGGGAGGGCGACAGGGGTTGGCATTCAGTACTTC.